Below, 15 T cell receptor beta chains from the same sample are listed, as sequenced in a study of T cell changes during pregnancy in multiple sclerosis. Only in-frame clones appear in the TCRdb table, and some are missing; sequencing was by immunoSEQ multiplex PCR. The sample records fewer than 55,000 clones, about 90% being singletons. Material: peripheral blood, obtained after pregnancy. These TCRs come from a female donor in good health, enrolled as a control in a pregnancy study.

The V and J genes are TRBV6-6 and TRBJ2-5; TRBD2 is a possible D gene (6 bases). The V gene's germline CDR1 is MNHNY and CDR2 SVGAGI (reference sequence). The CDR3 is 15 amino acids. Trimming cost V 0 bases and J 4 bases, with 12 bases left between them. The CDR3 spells CASSYSAGRGETQYF. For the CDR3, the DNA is TGTGCCAGCAGTTACTCGGCTGGGCGGGGAGAGACCCAGTACTTC.

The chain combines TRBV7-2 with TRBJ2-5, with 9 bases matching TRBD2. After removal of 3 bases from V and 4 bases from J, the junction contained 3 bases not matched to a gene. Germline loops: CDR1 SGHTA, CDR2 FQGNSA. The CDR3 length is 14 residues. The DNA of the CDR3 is TGTGCCAGCAGCTTTACTAGCGGGCTAGAGACCCAGTACTTC. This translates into CASSFTSGLETQYF.

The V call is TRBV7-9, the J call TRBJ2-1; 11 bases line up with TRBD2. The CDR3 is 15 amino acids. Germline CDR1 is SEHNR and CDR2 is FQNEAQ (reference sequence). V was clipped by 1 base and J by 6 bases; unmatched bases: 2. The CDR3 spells CASSLVGTSGNEQFF. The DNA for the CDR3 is TGTGCCAGCAGCTTAGTAGGGACTAGCGGCAATGAGCAGTTCTTC.

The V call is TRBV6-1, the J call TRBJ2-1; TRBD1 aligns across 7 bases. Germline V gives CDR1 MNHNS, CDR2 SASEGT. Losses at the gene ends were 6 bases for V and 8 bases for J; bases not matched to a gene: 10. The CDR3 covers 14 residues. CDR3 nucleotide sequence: TGTGCCAGCAGGGCCGACAGGGAAACGGATGAGCAGTTCTTC. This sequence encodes CASRADRETDEQFF.

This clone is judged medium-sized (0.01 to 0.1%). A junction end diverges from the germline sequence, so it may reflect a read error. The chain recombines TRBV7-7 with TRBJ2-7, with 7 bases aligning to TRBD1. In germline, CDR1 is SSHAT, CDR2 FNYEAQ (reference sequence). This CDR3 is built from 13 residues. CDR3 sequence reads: CASSLEGTAEQYF. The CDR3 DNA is TGTGCTAGCAGCTTAGAGGGGACAGCAGAGCAGTACTTC. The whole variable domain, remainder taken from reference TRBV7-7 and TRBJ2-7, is GAGVSQSPRYKVTKRGQDVTLRCDPISSHATLYWYQQALGQGPEFLTYFNYEAQPDKSGLPSDRFSAERPEGSISTLTIQRTEQRDSAMYRCASSLEGTAEQYFGPGTRLTVT.

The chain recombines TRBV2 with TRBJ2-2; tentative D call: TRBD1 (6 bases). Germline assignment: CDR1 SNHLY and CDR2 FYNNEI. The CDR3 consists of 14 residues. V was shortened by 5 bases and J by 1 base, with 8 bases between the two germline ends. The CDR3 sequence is CASSWTVNTGELFF. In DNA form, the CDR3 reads TGTGCCAGCAGTTGGACAGTGAACACCGGGGAGCTGTTTTTT.

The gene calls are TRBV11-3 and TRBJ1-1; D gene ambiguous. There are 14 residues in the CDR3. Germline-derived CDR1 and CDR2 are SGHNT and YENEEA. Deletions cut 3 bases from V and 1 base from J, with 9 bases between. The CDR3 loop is CASSLGGSNTEAFF. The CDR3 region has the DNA TGTGCCAGCAGCTTGGGAGGCTCGAACACTGAAGCTTTCTTT.

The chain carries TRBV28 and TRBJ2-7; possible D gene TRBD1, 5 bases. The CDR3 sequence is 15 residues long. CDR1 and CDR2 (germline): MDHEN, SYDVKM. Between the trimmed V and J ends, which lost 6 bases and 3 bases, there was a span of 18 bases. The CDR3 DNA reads TGTGCCAGCAGGACCTCAGGTCAGGGTGACTACGAGCAGTACTTC. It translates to CASRTSGQGDYEQYF.

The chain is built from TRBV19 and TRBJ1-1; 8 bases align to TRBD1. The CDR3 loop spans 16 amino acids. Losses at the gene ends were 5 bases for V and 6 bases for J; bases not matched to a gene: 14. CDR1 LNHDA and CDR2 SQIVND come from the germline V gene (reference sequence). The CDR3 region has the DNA TGTGCCAGTAGTTTCTCAAGAAGGACAGGGCATCCTGAAGCTTTCTTT. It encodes CASSFSRRTGHPEAFF.

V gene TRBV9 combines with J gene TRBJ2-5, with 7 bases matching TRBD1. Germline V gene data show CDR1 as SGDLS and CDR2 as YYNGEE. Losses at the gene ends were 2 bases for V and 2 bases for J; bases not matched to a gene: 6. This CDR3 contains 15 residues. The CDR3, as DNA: TGTGCCAGCAGCGTCGGGACAGCGCAACAAGAGACCCAGTACTTC. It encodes CASSVGTAQQETQYF.

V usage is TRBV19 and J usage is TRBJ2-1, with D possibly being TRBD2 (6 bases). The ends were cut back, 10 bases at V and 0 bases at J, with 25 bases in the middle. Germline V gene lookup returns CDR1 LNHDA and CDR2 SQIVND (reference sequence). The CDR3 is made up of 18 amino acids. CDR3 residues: CAIWGVVVRPRSYNEQFF. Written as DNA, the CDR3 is TGTGCCATCTGGGGGGTGGTCGTGCGGCCCCGCTCCTACAATGAGCAGTTCTTC.

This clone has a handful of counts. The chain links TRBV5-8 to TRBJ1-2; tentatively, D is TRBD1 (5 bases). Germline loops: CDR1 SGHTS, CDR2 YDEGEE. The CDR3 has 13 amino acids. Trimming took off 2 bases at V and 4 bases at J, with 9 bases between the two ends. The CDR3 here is CASSFSGSYGYTF. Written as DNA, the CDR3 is TGTGCCAGCAGCTTTTCAGGGTCCTATGGCTACACCTTC.

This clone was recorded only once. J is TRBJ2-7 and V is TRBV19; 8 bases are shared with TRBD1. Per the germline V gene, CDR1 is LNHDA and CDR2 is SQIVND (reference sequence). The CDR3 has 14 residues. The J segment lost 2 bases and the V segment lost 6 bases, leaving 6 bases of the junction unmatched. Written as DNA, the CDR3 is TGTGCCAGTAGCGGACAGACAGGGGCCTACGAGCAGTACTTC. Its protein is CASSGQTGAYEQYF. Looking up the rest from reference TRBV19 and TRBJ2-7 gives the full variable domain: DGGITQSPKYLFRKEGQNVTLSCEQNLNHDAMYWYRQDPGQGLRLIYYSQIVNDFQKGDIAEGYSVSREKKESFPLTVTSAQKNPTAFYLCASSGQTGAYEQYFGPGTRLTVT.

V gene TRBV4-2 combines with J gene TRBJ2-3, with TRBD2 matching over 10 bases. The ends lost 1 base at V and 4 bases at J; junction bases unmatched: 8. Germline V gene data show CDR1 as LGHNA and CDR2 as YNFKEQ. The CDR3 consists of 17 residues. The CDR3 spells CASSQGVAAGGADTQYF. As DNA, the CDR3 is TGTGCCAGCAGCCAAGGTGTAGCAGCGGGAGGGGCAGATACGCAGTATTTT.

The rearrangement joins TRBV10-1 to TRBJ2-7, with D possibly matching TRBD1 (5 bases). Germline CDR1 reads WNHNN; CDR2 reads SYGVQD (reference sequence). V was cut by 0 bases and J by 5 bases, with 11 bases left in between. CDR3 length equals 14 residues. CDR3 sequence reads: CASSESGAVDEQYF. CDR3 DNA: TGCGCCAGCAGTGAGTCAGGGGCCGTGGACGAGCAGTACTTC.